These 23 T cell receptor beta chains originate from one sample sequenced in a study of human T cells and chemical hapten exposure. MiXCR was run by TCRdb on the RACE reads, yielding one entry per CDR3 protein. The repertoire consists of around 150,000 distinct CDR3 sequences, with around a quarter occurring once and the leading ten covering around 2.3%. Documented time point: patch test 3, about 24 weeks after DPC sensitization. The sample's treatment: therapeutic diphenylcyclopropenone sensitization with weekly scalp DPC. The sample in question was whole blood, obtained in connection with sensitization to the hapten diphenylcyclopropenone (DPC). These receptors were collected from a woman under 30 with alopecia areata. Some clones in this sample may be carry-over from other donors' samples.

There are a few counts of this clonotype. This sequence joins TRBV18 and TRBJ2-1; no definite D call. The V gene lost 4 bases and the J gene lost 4 bases, with 17 bases spanning the gap. Germline CDR1 reads KGHSH; CDR2 reads LQKENI. The CDR3 is 16 amino acids. CDR3 DNA sequence: TGTGCCAGCTCACTTTGGACCGCCTCGATTTACAATGAGCAGTTCTTC. Translation: CASSLWTASIYNEQFF.

V and J are TRBV4-1 and TRBJ2-3; 8 bases line up with TRBD1. Germline CDR1 is MGHRA and CDR2 is YSYEKL. J gave up 6 bases and V 4 bases, and 12 bases lay outside the gene matches. There are 16 residues in the CDR3. CDR3 protein: CASSPRTGTFMDTQYF. The CDR3 DNA follows: TGCGCCAGCAGCCCGCGGACAGGGACGTTCATGGATACGCAGTATTTT.

This clonotype has a count of ten or more. The J gene is TRBJ2-7, the V gene TRBV7-2; the match to TRBD2 covers 13 bases. This CDR3 comprises 16 residues. The V gene end was trimmed by 1 base and the J gene end by 4 bases; junction bases not matched to a gene: 4. From germline, CDR1 is SGHTA and CDR2 FQGNSA. This chain's CDR3 is CASSLGLAGGRYEQYF. The DNA for the CDR3 is TGTGCCAGCAGCTTAGGACTAGCGGGAGGACGTTACGAGCAGTACTTC.

Only one count was recorded for this clonotype. The chain carries TRBV7-2 and TRBJ2-5; 8 bases line up with TRBD1. Unmatched junction bases numbered 7, after V lost 4 bases and J lost 6 bases. Germline lookup yields CDR1 SGHTA and CDR2 FQGNSA. CDR3 size: 14 residues. CDR3 region: CASSSDRGGQTQYF. The CDR3, as DNA: TGTGCCAGCAGCTCCGACAGGGGAGGACAGACCCAGTACTTC.

V is TRBV9 and J is TRBJ2-3; D may be TRBD1 (6 bases). The germline V gene encodes CDR1 SGDLS and CDR2 YYNGEE. V was clipped by 0 bases and J by 0 bases, with 8 bases between them. The CDR3 consists of 15 residues. The CDR3 loop is CASSVVGGSTDTQYF. The CDR3 nucleotides read TGTGCCAGCAGCGTAGTAGGGGGAAGCACAGATACGCAGTATTTT.

The chain joins TRBV6-2 or TRBV6-3 to TRBJ1-1, with D perhaps TRBD1 (6 bases). This CDR3 contains 14 residues. Germline V gives CDR1 MNHEY, CDR2 SVGEGT. V gave up 3 bases and J gave up 3 bases, with 11 bases separating them. The CDR3 nucleotides read TGTGCCAGCAGTTATGGGGGGGCGGACACTGAAGCTTTCTTT. Amino acid sequence: CASSYGGADTEAFF.

This chain joins TRBV27 and TRBJ1-2; no reliable D call. Trimming removed 2 bases from V and 4 bases from J, with 14 bases in between. The CDR3 covers 15 residues. Germline V gene lookup returns CDR1 MNHEY and CDR2 SMNVEV (reference sequence). The CDR3 region has the DNA TGTGCCAGCAGTTTAACCCTGGGGTCGGGCTATGGCTACACCTTC. As protein: CASSLTLGSGYGYTF.

This clonotype has a handful of counts. The rearrangement joins TRBV29-1 to TRBJ2-1; either TRBD1 or TRBD2 may fit D (5 bases each). The germline gives CDR1 SQVTM, CDR2 ANQGSEA. The CDR3 totals 11 residues. The CDR3 coding sequence is TGCACCTCTTACCTGGGGACGGAGCAGTTCTTC. Amino acid sequence: CTSYLGTEQFF.

This clonotype was seen a few times. The gene calls are TRBV4-1 and TRBJ1-1; 7 bases map to TRBD1. This CDR3 has 17 amino acids. The junction had 9 bases not matched to a gene; V was cut back by 2 bases and J by 0 bases. Germline loops: CDR1 MGHRA, CDR2 YSYEKL. CDR3 nucleotides: TGCGCCAGCAGCCAACAGGGGGTGCCTTCTATGAACACTGAAGCTTTCTTT. As protein: CASSQQGVPSMNTEAFF.

J is TRBJ2-1 and V is TRBV14; weak D call: TRBD2 (6 bases). The germline gives CDR1 SGHDN, CDR2 FVKESK. V was pared by 0 bases and J by 10 bases, with 13 bases between. The CDR3 contains 14 residues. The CDR3 reads CASSQDGLPGEQFF. The CDR3 DNA is TGTGCCAGCAGCCAAGATGGACTACCGGGGGAGCAGTTCTTC. The whole variable domain, remainder taken from reference TRBV14 and TRBJ2-1, is EAGVTQFPSHSVIEKGQTVTLRCDPISGHDNLYWYRRVMGKEIKFLLHFVKESKQDESGMPNNRFLAERTGGTYSTLKVQPAELEDSGVYFCASSQDGLPGEQFFGPGTRLTVL.

This clonotype was seen a handful of times. The gene calls are TRBV5-4 and TRBJ2-7, with a possible D match to TRBD1 (6 bases). Germline V CDR1 and CDR2: SGHNT, YYREEE (reference sequence). Trimming took off 3 bases at V and 5 bases at J, with 15 bases between the two ends. CDR3 length equals 14 residues. As DNA, the CDR3 is TGTGCCAGCAGCTACACTCATCAGGGGAACGAGCAGTACTTC. It is translated as CASSYTHQGNEQYF.

This clonotype was recorded only once. The J gene is TRBJ1-2, the V gene TRBV4-3; perhaps TRBD1 as D (6 bases). Between the trimmed V and J ends, which lost 3 bases and 6 bases, there was a span of 8 bases. Germline CDR1 reads LGHNA; CDR2 reads YSLEER. The CDR3 contains 12 residues. CDR3 DNA: TGCGCCAGCAGCCAGTCAGGGGATGGCTACACCTTC. This translates into CASSQSGDGYTF.

This clonotype showed up just a few times. The rearrangement links TRBV7-6 to TRBJ2-2, with 10 bases identical to TRBD2. The CDR3 covers 15 residues. Germline-derived CDR1 and CDR2 are SGHVS and FNYEAQ. The junction had 1 base not matched to a gene; V was cut back by 5 bases and J by 1 base. CDR3 residues: CASSRLAGNTGELFF. The CDR3 DNA sequence: TGTGCCAGCAGCCGACTAGCGGGGAACACCGGGGAGCTGTTTTTT.

This chain uses TRBV5-1 with TRBJ2-3; 12 nucleotides line up with TRBD2. After removal of 9 bases from V and 0 bases from J, the junction contained 5 bases not matched to a gene. Per the germline V gene, CDR1 is SGHRS and CDR2 is YFSETQ. This CDR3 has 15 residues. Here the CDR3 reads CATRTSGASTDTQYF. CDR3 sequence (DNA): TGCGCCACGAGGACTAGCGGGGCTAGCACAGATACGCAGTATTTT.

The chain combines TRBV10-3 with TRBJ2-3; D not resolved. CDR1 is ENHRY, CDR2 SYGVKD, per germline. This CDR3 comprises 13 residues. V was clipped by 2 bases and J by 3 bases, with 6 bases between them. CDR3 in amino acids: CAISERATDTQYF. As DNA, the CDR3 is TGTGCCATCAGTGAGCGGGCAACAGATACGCAGTATTTT.

The chain is built from TRBV12-3 or TRBV12-4 and TRBJ1-4, with D unresolved. The CDR3 sequence is 14 residues long. V shed 5 bases and J shed 1 base, with 8 bases lying between them. CDR3 protein: CASSRWITNEKLFF. The DNA for the CDR3 is TGTGCCAGCAGTCGATGGATAACTAATGAAAAACTGTTTTTT.

The chain uses TRBV19 and TRBJ2-1; D is ambiguous. Looked up from germline, CDR1 is LNHDA and CDR2 is SQIVND (reference sequence). This CDR3 has 14 amino acids. With 7 bases removed from V and 6 bases from J, the gap between germline ends came to 16 bases. DNA of the CDR3: TGTGCCAGTAACTGGGGTGGGAAAGGCAATGAGCAGTTCTTC. Translation gives CASNWGGKGNEQFF.

This clonotype was picked up a small number of times. This chain uses TRBV7-2 with TRBJ2-3; 16 bases agree with TRBD2. The V segment lost 5 bases and the J segment 6 bases; nucleotides outside the gene matches: 8. This CDR3 has 17 residues. From germline, CDR1 is SGHTA and CDR2 FQGNSA. CDR3 sequence (DNA): TGTGCCAGCAGCCCCCCGGGACTAGCGGGGGGGCGGGATACGCAGTATTTT. The encoded protein is CASSPPGLAGGRDTQYF.

The CDR3 DNA reads as TGCAGCGTCCATCTTTTGGAGACCCAGTACTTC. Protein: CSVHLLETQYF. V is TRBV29-1 and J is TRBJ2-5; D remains ambiguous. Per germline, CDR1 SQVTM and CDR2 ANQGSEA. V was pared by 6 bases and J by 5 bases, with 10 bases between. This CDR3 comprises 11 residues.

The chain recombines TRBV5-5 with TRBJ1-1; tentative D call: TRBD1 (5 bases). The germline V gene encodes CDR1 SGHKS and CDR2 YYEKEE (reference sequence). V was cut by 4 bases and J by 4 bases, with 14 bases left in between. The CDR3 totals 14 residues. The CDR3 reads CASSPGGAVTEAFF. The CDR3 DNA follows: TGTGCCAGCAGCCCCGGTGGGGCCGTCACTGAAGCTTTCTTT.

This clonotype has ten or more counts. V usage is TRBV4-1 and J usage is TRBJ1-5, with unresolved D. The CDR3 totals 13 residues. Germline CDR1 is MGHRA and CDR2 is YSYEKL. V was cut by 1 base and J by 7 bases, with 8 bases left in between. CDR3 protein: CASSQGVAQPQHF. In DNA, the CDR3 is TGCGCCAGCAGCCAAGGGGTGGCCCAGCCCCAGCATTTT.

The rearrangement links TRBV7-9 to TRBJ2-7; TRBD1 matches 9 bases. The CDR3 covers 16 residues. The germline V gene encodes CDR1 SEHNR and CDR2 FQNEAQ (reference sequence). The junction had 11 bases not matched to a gene; V was cut back by 4 bases and J by 4 bases. As DNA, the CDR3 is TGTGCCAGCAGCTCTTTACGGGGGACAGGGCCGTACGAGCAGTACTTC. Protein product: CASSSLRGTGPYEQYF. The full variable domain, its missing parts supplied by reference TRBV7-9 and TRBJ2-7, is DTGVSQNPRHKITKRGQNVTFRCDPISEHNRLYWYRQTLGQGPEFLTYFQNEAQLEKSRLLSDRFSAERPKGSFSTLEIQRTEQGDSAMYLCASSSLRGTGPYEQYFGPGTRLTVT.

This clonotype was picked up a small number of times. This chain uses TRBV24-1 with TRBJ2-1; a weak D match, TRBD2 (6 bases). Germline CDR1 reads KGHDR; CDR2 reads SFDVKD. The CDR3 runs to 16 residues. Trimming took 2 bases from V and 6 from J, leaving 16 bases between them. In DNA form, the CDR3 reads TGTGCCACCAGTGATTCTGGAGGGAGTGCCCCCAATGAGCAGTTCTTC. Translated: CATSDSGGSAPNEQFF.